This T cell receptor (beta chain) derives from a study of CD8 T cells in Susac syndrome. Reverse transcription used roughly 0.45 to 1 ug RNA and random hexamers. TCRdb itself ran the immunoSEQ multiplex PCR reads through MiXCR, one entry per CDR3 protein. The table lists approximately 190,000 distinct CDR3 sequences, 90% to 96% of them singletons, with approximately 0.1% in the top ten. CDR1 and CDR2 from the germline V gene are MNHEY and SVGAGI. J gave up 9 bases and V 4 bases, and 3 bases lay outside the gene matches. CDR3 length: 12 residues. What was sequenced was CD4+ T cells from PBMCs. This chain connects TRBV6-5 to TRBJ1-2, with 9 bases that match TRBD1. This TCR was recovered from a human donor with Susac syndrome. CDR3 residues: CASSWTGVRYTF. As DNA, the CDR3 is TGTGCCAGCAGTTGGACAGGGGTTCGCTACACCTTC.